This entry features one T cell receptor (beta chain) sequence. Antigen unknown. The CDR3 totals 15 residues. Germline loops: CDR1 LGHDT, CDR2 YNNKEL (reference sequence). Trimming cost V 5 bases and J 1 base, with 15 bases left between them. Some clones are missing from TCRdb's copy, which holds only in-frame ones; the method was immunoSEQ multiplex PCR. The data contain fewer than 25,000 clones, 94% of them seen just once; the ten biggest clones take up 5% to 7.5%. This sample was included in a study of brain T cells in children with intractable seizures. Overall study findings and caveats: Pre- and post-surgery blood differed in depth, so pre-surgery absences may be undersampling. Only CDR3 sequence similarity suggested viral specificity, without known HCMV serostatus.

Only cases whose brain tissue showed the highest T cell transcript signatures were sequenced. Pre-surgery treatment included at least one anti-epileptic drug. Material: peripheral blood, obtained at surgery. The chain combines TRBV3-1 (or the pseudogene TRBV3-2) with TRBJ2-7; the D gene is possibly TRBD2 (6 bases). The TCR comes from a boy younger than 18 with focal cortical dysplasia and intractable seizures. This CDR3 is CASSSPGEGSYEQYF. For the CDR3, the DNA is TGTGCCAGCAGCTCCCCGGGGGAAGGGTCCTACGAGCAGTACTTC.